One T cell receptor (beta chain) is described in this entry. What it binds is not known. Treatment described: 15 to 20 received Ad26.COV2.S at low or high dose, single or two shots; roughly 5 received placebo; per-sample allocation not given. Sampling was done on day 63 after the first vaccine or placebo injection. The data belong to a study of Ad26.COV2.S vaccination and SARS-CoV-2 variants. Findings and limits, study-wide: Similar non-spike TCR breadth was observed in recipients of vaccine and of placebo. Individuals receiving vaccine had higher spike-specific TCR breadth than placebo recipients did.

Here immunoSEQ multiplex PCR was the method, and the copy in TCRdb shows in-frame clones only, minus some. The data show roughly 450,000 clones, with approximately 92% seen just once and roughly an eighth held by the top ten. Trimming shortened V by 3 bases and J by 0 bases, and 5 bases separated the two germline ends. The CDR3 sequence is 14 residues long. Germline CDR1 is LGHDT and CDR2 is YNNKEL (reference sequence). This chain uses TRBV3-1 (or the pseudogene TRBV3-2) with TRBJ2-2; unclear D gene. This sequence originates from a person between 18 and 65 years old who received the Ad26.COV2.S COVID-19 vaccine or a placebo. This sample comprised peripheral blood, obtained in a trial of Ad26.COV2.S vaccine versus placebo. CDR3: CASSHNSNTGELFF. CDR3 coding DNA: TGTGCCAGCAGCCATAACTCGAACACCGGGGAGCTGTTTTTT.